The next 25 T cell receptor beta chains were all read from a single sample in a study of human T cells and chemical hapten exposure. Indicated time point: patch test 2, 6 weeks after DPC sensitization. Sample treatment: therapeutic diphenylcyclopropenone sensitization with weekly scalp DPC. TCRdb reprocessed the RACE reads via MiXCR and lists one record per CDR3 protein. The table has fewer than 90,000 distinct CDR3 sequences, around 7% seen once. Sequencing used whole blood, obtained in connection with sensitization to the hapten diphenylcyclopropenone (DPC). The source of these receptors is a woman younger than 45 with alopecia areata. Some clones in this sample may be carry-over from other donors' samples.

This clonotype was counted many times. The chain employs TRBV29-1 and TRBJ1-1; no clear D. CDR3 length: 13 residues. Trimming cost V 4 bases and J 1 base, with 10 bases left between them. Germline-derived CDR1 and CDR2 are SQVTM and ANQGSEA. This chain's CDR3 is CSVVESANTEAFF. The CDR3 nucleotides are TGCAGCGTTGTCGAGTCGGCGAACACTGAAGCTTTCTTT.

The V call is TRBV7-6, the J call TRBJ1-1; D gene uncertain. V was trimmed by 1 base and J by 0 bases, leaving 12 bases between them. The CDR3 contains 16 residues. The germline V gene has CDR1 SGHVS and CDR2 FNYEAQ. The CDR3 here is CASSLVFSGLNTEAFF. The CDR3, as DNA: TGTGCCAGCAGCTTAGTGTTTAGCGGACTGAACACTGAAGCTTTCTTT.

In regard to this clonotype: Just one base apart from a much larger clone, this may be a read error. This chain connects TRBV27 to TRBJ1-1, with 7 bases fitting TRBD1. The CDR3 is 13 residues long. The germline V gene encodes CDR1 MNHEY and CDR2 SMNVEV (reference sequence). The CDR3 coding sequence is TGTGCCGGCAGTTTGCAGGGGGGGGGAGAAGCTTTCTTT. It yields the protein CAGSLQGGGEAFF.

This clonotype has more than one count but fewer than ten. The J gene is TRBJ1-1, the V gene TRBV9; TRBD1 aligns across 7 bases. Germline V CDR1 and CDR2: SGDLS, YYNGEE. CDR3 size: 16 residues. Losses at the gene ends were 3 bases for V and 0 bases for J; bases not matched to a gene: 8. The CDR3 spells CASSGRQGGMNTEAFF. The CDR3 region has the DNA TGTGCCAGCAGCGGCCGACAGGGTGGAATGAACACTGAAGCTTTCTTT. The whole variable domain, remainder taken from reference TRBV9 and TRBJ1-1, is DSGVTQTPKHLITATGQRVTLRCSPRSGDLSVYWYQQSLDQGLQFLIQYYNGEERAKGNILERFSAQQFPDLHSELNLSSLELGDSALYFCASSGRQGGMNTEAFFGQGTRLTVV.

Regarding this clonotype: A much larger clone differs by one base, so this may be a read error. The V gene is TRBV5-1, the J gene TRBJ2-7; tentatively, D is TRBD1 (6 bases). The germline V gene encodes CDR1 SGHRS and CDR2 YFSETQ. CDR3 length: 14 residues. The CDR3 region is CVSSHGQRTYEQYF. The CDR3 bases are TGCGTCAGCAGCCATGGACAGCGTACCTACGAGCAGTACTTC. The entire variable domain, with the rest obtained from reference TRBV5-1 and TRBJ2-7, is as follows: KAGVTQTPRYLIKTRGQQVTLSCSPISGHRSVSWYQQTPGQGLQFLFEYFSETQRNKGNFPGRFSGRQFSNSRSEMNVSTLELGDSALYLCVSSHGQRTYEQYFGPGTRLTVT.

At least ten counts were recorded for this clonotype. The V call is TRBV29-1, the J call TRBJ1-1; D is unclear. Trimming left V 4 bases short and J 5 bases short, with 14 bases between. The CDR3 loop spans 13 amino acids. CDR1 is SQVTM and CDR2 is ANQGSEA in the germline V gene. This chain's CDR3 is CSVVPPPGTEAFF. CDR3 nucleotides: TGCAGCGTTGTTCCTCCCCCGGGGACTGAAGCTTTCTTT.

There are many counts of this clonotype. The V gene is TRBV6-1, the J gene TRBJ1-5; TRBD1 matches 7 bases. The V segment lost 6 bases and the J segment 3 bases; nucleotides outside the gene matches: 5. The germline gives CDR1 MNHNS, CDR2 SASEGT. This CDR3 spans 14 amino acids. This chain's CDR3 is CASRNDRVNQPQHF. The DNA of the CDR3 is TGTGCCAGCAGGAATGACAGGGTCAATCAGCCCCAGCATTTT.

This clonotype was seen at least ten times. V usage is TRBV5-4 and J usage is TRBJ2-3, with a possible D match to TRBD1 (5 bases). V was cut by 3 bases and J by 8 bases, with 13 bases left in between. Germline V gene data show CDR1 as SGHNT and CDR2 as YYREEE (reference sequence). The CDR3 totals 13 residues. The CDR3 region is CASSSVTVITQYF. The CDR3 DNA sequence: TGTGCCAGCAGCTCAGTGACAGTGATTACGCAGTATTTT.

This clonotype has ten or more counts. The CDR3 bases are TGTGCCAGCAGCTTCGACCGGGGGCCTTCTGGGGCCAACGTCCTGACTTTC. It yields the protein CASSFDRGPSGANVLTF. The chain carries TRBV5-6 and TRBJ2-6, with D perhaps TRBD1 or TRBD2 (6 bases each). The V gene's germline CDR1 is SGHDT and CDR2 YYEEEE. The CDR3 is 17 residues long. V was pared by 2 bases and J by 1 base, with 13 bases between.

This clonotype was seen more than once but under ten times. The chain recombines TRBV7-9 with TRBJ1-1; 9 bases are shared with TRBD1. The CDR3 has 14 amino acids. The ends lost 4 bases at V and 5 bases at J; junction bases unmatched: 5. Germline CDR1 SEHNR, CDR2 FQNEAQ (reference sequence). The CDR3 DNA is TGTGCCAGCAGCTCCGCGACAGGGGGGACTGAAGCTTTCTTT. As protein: CASSSATGGTEAFF.

This clonotype was recorded at least ten times. The CDR3 is CATSGAGSTDTQYF. CDR3 sequence (DNA): TGTGCCACCAGTGGGGCAGGTAGCACAGATACGCAGTATTTT. The chain couples TRBV24-1 to TRBJ2-3, with D hard to call. Germline assignment: CDR1 KGHDR and CDR2 SFDVKD. Trimming shortened V by 5 bases and J by 0 bases, and 8 bases separated the two germline ends. The CDR3 loop spans 14 amino acids.

This clonotype was detected ten times or more. The chain has TRBV5-5 and TRBJ1-2; no clear D gene. V was trimmed by 4 bases and J by 2 bases, leaving 12 bases between them. This CDR3 spans 14 amino acids. Germline V gene lookup returns CDR1 SGHKS and CDR2 YYEKEE (reference sequence). The DNA of the CDR3 is TGTGCCAGCAGCGTAGGACCGCCGAACTATGGCTACACCTTC. This translates into CASSVGPPNYGYTF.

This clonotype was seen at least ten times. This chain joins TRBV18 and TRBJ2-4, with D unclear. The CDR3 spans 15 residues. The germline V gene has CDR1 KGHSH and CDR2 LQKENI. Trimming stripped 0 bases from V and 3 bases from J, with 9 bases between. CDR3 region: CASSPPSVGKNIQYF. The CDR3 bases are TGTGCCAGCTCACCACCATCAGTGGGCAAAAACATTCAGTACTTC.

This clonotype was detected many times. The J gene is TRBJ1-1, the V gene TRBV15; D uncertain. The CDR3 extends over 15 amino acids. Germline values: CDR1 LNHNV, CDR2 YYDKDF (reference sequence). V was trimmed by 0 bases and J by 10 bases, leaving 18 bases between them. Written as DNA, the CDR3 is TGTGCCACCAGCAGAGATGGGCGGCAGAGTGGGGTAGCTTTCTTT. It codes for CATSRDGRQSGVAFF.

This clonotype appeared a few times. The germline gene is not matched at one end of the junction; a read error may be the cause. This sequence joins TRBV6-5 and TRBJ2-7, with a possible D match to TRBD2 (7 bases). In germline, CDR1 is MNHEY, CDR2 SVGAGI. This CDR3 comprises 16 residues. CDR3 nucleotides: TGTGTCAGCAGGCCCTCAGGAGGGGGGGGCTCCTACGAGCAGTACTTC. Translation gives CVSRPSGGGGSYEQYF.

This clonotype appeared a few times. The V and J genes are TRBV7-2 and TRBJ2-3; TRBD2 matches at 7 bases. Germline CDR1 and CDR2: SGHTA and FQGNSA. V shed 3 bases, J shed 10 bases, and the junction held 10 bases outside the gene matches. The CDR3 length is 14 residues. Here the CDR3 reads CASSFNTGTIAQYF. The CDR3 DNA reads TGTGCCAGCAGCTTCAACACCGGGACTATAGCGCAGTATTTT.

The chain uses TRBV5-6 and TRBJ2-1; 13 bases are shared with TRBD2. The CDR3 is 17 residues long. V was pared by 4 bases and J by 4 bases, with 8 bases of the junction left unmatched. The germline CDR1 and CDR2 sequences are SGHDT and YYEEEE. CDR3 amino acids: CASSLVEGLAGYNEQFF. CDR3 DNA sequence: TGTGCCAGCAGCCTCGTTGAGGGACTAGCGGGGTACAATGAGCAGTTCTTC.

In this sample, this clonotype turned up many times. The V and J genes are TRBV12-3 or TRBV12-4 and TRBJ1-2; the D gene is possibly TRBD1 (5 bases). The CDR3 consists of 12 residues. V lost 5 bases to trimming and J lost 8 bases, with 12 bases between them. CDR3: CASSPGRGGYTF. The CDR3 DNA follows: TGTGCCAGCAGTCCGGGAAGGGGCGGCTACACCTTC.

This clonotype showed up just a few times. The chain joins TRBV3-1 to TRBJ1-5, with 8 bases aligning to TRBD1. From germline, CDR1 is LGHDT and CDR2 YNNKEL (reference sequence). J was trimmed by 4 bases and V by 0 bases; bases with no gene match: 8. There are 17 residues in the CDR3. The CDR3 spells CASSQDWAGGGNQPQHF. Here the CDR3 DNA reads TGTGCCAGCAGCCAAGATTGGGCAGGGGGCGGAAATCAGCCCCAGCATTTT.

The chain uses TRBV7-7 and TRBJ2-7, with D possibly matching TRBD2 (5 bases). V was shortened by 2 bases and J by 7 bases, with 24 bases between the two germline ends. Germline assignment: CDR1 SSHAT and CDR2 FNYEAQ (reference sequence). The CDR3 covers 17 residues. DNA of the CDR3: TGTGCCAGCAGCTTATATTTTTACGGCGGTCCCCGGAGGGAGCAGTACTTC. Amino acid sequence: CASSLYFYGGPRREQYF.

There are many counts of this clonotype. V is TRBV12-3 or TRBV12-4 and J is TRBJ1-6; tentative D call: TRBD1 (5 bases). CDR3 size: 14 residues. With 0 bases removed from V and 10 bases from J, the gap between germline ends came to 10 bases. The CDR3 region is CASSLAGTSSPLHF. CDR3 sequence (DNA): TGTGCCAGCAGTTTAGCCGGGACTTCCTCACCCCTCCACTTT.

This chain joins TRBV12-3 or TRBV12-4 and TRBJ1-5; D ambiguous. V dropped 5 bases and J dropped 0 bases, with 11 bases sitting between them. The CDR3 spans 15 residues. CDR3 loop: CASSPRSNSNQPQHF. In nucleotides, the CDR3 is TGTGCCAGCAGTCCCCGGTCCAATAGCAATCAGCCCCAGCATTTT.

This clonotype appeared a few times. The chain carries TRBV2 and TRBJ2-5; D gene unclear. The V end was cut by 9 bases, the J end by 3 bases, with 23 bases between. The CDR3 totals 16 residues. CDR1 is SNHLY and CDR2 is FYNNEI in the germline V gene. CDR3 sequence (DNA): TGTGCCAGGAGGTCTAGTGATAAGGCCTCGAAAGAGACCCAGTACTTC. Translated: CARRSSDKASKETQYF.

About this clonotype: A much larger clone differs by one base, so this may be a read error. This rearrangement joins TRBV7-9 to TRBJ1-1; D uncertain. The CDR3 is 12 residues long. Germline CDR1 and CDR2: SEHNR and FQNEAQ (reference sequence). V lost 5 bases and J 5 bases, leaving 9 bases between the germline ends. The CDR3 region is CASSAIGTEAFF. The CDR3 DNA is TGTGCCAGCAGCGCTATAGGGACTGAAGCTTTCTTT. Supplemented by reference TRBV7-9 and TRBJ1-1, the full variable domain reads DTGVSQNPRHKITKRGQNVTFRCDPISEHNRLYWYRQTLGQGPEFLTYFQNEAQLEKSRLLSDRFSAERPKGSFSTLEIQRTEQGDSAMYLCASSAIGTEAFFGQGTRLTVV.

In its sample, this clonotype was seen many times. This chain links TRBV3-1 with TRBJ2-7; no clear D gene. The CDR3 runs to 15 residues. Trimming took off 4 bases at V and 0 bases at J, with 13 bases between the two ends. The germline gives CDR1 LGHDT, CDR2 YNNKEL (reference sequence). The CDR3 protein is CASSPPAYHSYEQYF. In nucleotides, the CDR3 is TGTGCCAGCAGCCCCCCGGCGTACCACTCCTACGAGCAGTACTTC.